Listed below are T cell receptor beta chains from one sample, sequenced in a study of blood T cell repertoires in COVID-19. Profiled with immunoSEQ multiplex PCR; TCRdb holds only in-frame clones, not every one. The data show around 90,000 clones, roughly 88% seen once. The specimen sequenced was peripheral blood. The origin of the receptors is a man in his fifties or sixties with COVID-19, enrolled during active disease. Each CDR3 is given with its conserved first and last residue. D genes are given only for firm matches. A clone size is listed for some rows: how often the clone was seen (once, few, many), or a class if it is expanded.

CASSWGRGQGEKLFF TGTGCCAGCAGCTGGGGCAGGGGACAGGGTGAAAAACTGTTTTTT NA TRBJ1-4 TRBD1 TRBV7-8
CASSTGTVSTDTQYF TGTGCCAGCAGCACCGGGACAGTTAGCACAGATACGCAGTATTTT NA TRBJ2-3 TRBD1 TRBV7-8
CASSQTGNMNTEAFF TGTGCCAGCAGCCAAACAGGGAATATGAACACTGAAGCTTTCTTT NA TRBJ1-1 NA TRBV14
CASSEWDSPSSYNEQFF TGTGCCAGCAGTGAATGGGACAGCCCAAGCTCCTACAATGAGCAGTTCTTC NA TRBJ2-1 TRBD1 TRBV6-1
CASSQDVDTQYF TGTGCCAGCAGCCAAGACGTAGATACGCAGTATTTT NA TRBJ2-3 NA TRBV3-1/TRBV3-2
CASSQGQGWTDTQYF TGTGCCAGCAGCCAAGGACAGGGGTGGACAGATACGCAGTATTTT NA TRBJ2-3 TRBD1 TRBV14
CASSQDRGDAYGYTF TGTGCCAGCAGCCAAGATAGGGGTGATGCGTATGGCTACACCTTC NA TRBJ1-2 NA TRBV3-1/TRBV3-2
CASSLNGLAVDNEQFF TGCGCCAGCAGCTTGAACGGACTAGCGGTCGACAATGAGCAGTTCTTC NA TRBJ2-1 TRBD2 TRBV5-1
CASSSQGDEAFF TGTGCCAGCAGTTCACAGGGGGATGAAGCTTTCTTT NA TRBJ1-1 TRBD1 TRBV28
CASSQDGASGAYEQYF TGCGCCAGCAGCCAAGATGGGGCATCGGGGGCCTACGAGCAGTACTTC NA TRBJ2-7 NA TRBV4-1
CASSSTDTQYF TGTGCCAGCAGTTCTACAGATACGCAGTATTTT NA TRBJ2-3 NA TRBV12-3/TRBV12-4
CASSPGQGSTEAFF TGTGCCAGCAGCCCTGGACAGGGCTCAACTGAAGCTTTCTTT NA TRBJ1-1 TRBD1 TRBV3-1/TRBV3-2
CASSQSGLAGQYF TGCGCCAGCAGCCAGTCGGGACTAGCGGGGCAGTACTTC once TRBJ2-7 TRBD2 TRBV4-3
CASSPIGQGDYGYTF TGTGCCAGCAGTCCGATAGGACAGGGAGACTATGGCTACACCTTC few TRBJ1-2 TRBD1 TRBV28
CASSLTRLPNQPQHF TGTGCCAGTAGTCTCACGCGGCTTCCCAATCAGCCCCAGCATTTT NA TRBJ1-5 NA TRBV19
CASSWTGRNQPQHF TGTGCCAGTAGCTGGACAGGGCGCAATCAGCCCCAGCATTTT NA TRBJ1-5 TRBD1 TRBV19
CASSYSEQSTDTQYF TGTGCCAGCAGTTACTCGGAACAGAGCACAGATACGCAGTATTTT NA TRBJ2-3 NA TRBV6-2/TRBV6-3
CASTWDSSNYGYTF TGCGCCAGCACTTGGGACAGCTCCAACTATGGCTACACCTTC once TRBJ1-2 TRBD1 TRBV5-1
CASSFGGAANQPQHF TGTGCCAGCAGCTTCGGCGGCGCGGCAAATCAGCCCCAGCATTTT NA TRBJ1-5 NA TRBV6-5
CSDETSGDHNEQFF TGCAGCGACGAGACTAGCGGGGACCACAATGAGCAGTTCTTC few TRBJ2-1 TRBD2 TRBV29-1
CASSSRAGGTSFNEQFF TGTGCCAGCAGCTCTAGGGCGGGAGGGACCAGCTTCAATGAGCAGTTCTTC NA TRBJ2-1 TRBD2 TRBV11-3
CSATDMAFTGELFF TGCAGCGCTACGGACATGGCGTTCACCGGGGAGCTGTTTTTT NA TRBJ2-2 NA TRBV29-1
CASSVGTTSGEQYF TGTGCCAGCAGCGTAGGGACTACTTCTGGGGAGCAGTACTTC NA TRBJ2-7 NA TRBV9
CASSEADVRSYEQYF TGTGCCAGCAGTGAAGCGGATGTCAGGTCCTACGAGCAGTACTTC NA TRBJ2-7 NA TRBV6-1
CASRGQGANSPLHF TGTGCCAGCAGGGGACAGGGTGCTAATTCACCCCTCCACTTT NA TRBJ1-6 TRBD1 TRBV27
CAISDRGLSNQPQHF TGTGCCATCAGTGATCGAGGACTTAGCAATCAGCCCCAGCATTTT NA TRBJ1-5 NA TRBV10-3
CASSLFGFYEQYF TGTGCCAGCAGTTTATTTGGCTTCTACGAGCAGTACTTC NA TRBJ2-7 NA TRBV12-3/TRBV12-4
CASSLAREAEAFF TGTGCCAGCAGCTTAGCCCGGGAAGCCGAAGCTTTCTTT NA TRBJ1-1 NA TRBV7-8
CSARAPGRQYF TGCAGTGCCAGAGCCCCGGGGAGGCAGTACTTC few TRBJ2-7 NA TRBV20-1
CASSPGTVKLGTNEKLFF TGTGCCAGCTCACCGGGGACAGTCAAGCTCGGAACTAATGAAAAACTGTTTTTT NA TRBJ1-4 TRBD1 TRBV18
CASSYGRRRGKLFF TGTGCCAGCAGTTACGGACGACGGCGAGGGAAACTGTTTTTT NA TRBJ1-4 NA TRBV6-2/TRBV6-3
CASSVRQTSSGNTIYF TGTGCCAGCAGCGTACGACAGACAAGCTCTGGAAACACCATATATTTT NA TRBJ1-3 NA TRBV7-2
CASYAGAAGNQPQHF TGTGCCAGTTACGCAGGGGCGGCGGGCAATCAGCCCCAGCATTTT NA TRBJ1-5 NA TRBV19
CASSAGGYEQFF TGTGCCAGCAGCGCCGGGGGGTATGAGCAGTTCTTC NA TRBJ2-1 TRBD2 TRBV9
CASSVGQDARWELFF TGTGCCAGCAGCGTTGGTCAGGATGCGCGTTGGGAGCTGTTTTTT NA TRBJ2-2 NA TRBV9
CASRHDNANTEAFF TGCGCCAGCAGACACGACAATGCGAACACTGAAGCTTTCTTT few TRBJ1-1 NA TRBV5-1
CASRNGRGLSTGELFF TGTGCCAGCAGGAATGGGCGGGGGCTTAGCACCGGGGAGCTGTTTTTT NA TRBJ2-2 NA TRBV5-4
CATSRLGGDTQYF TGTGCCACCAGCAGACTCGGGGGAGATACGCAGTATTTT NA TRBJ2-3 NA TRBV15
CASQEQVAVQPQHF TGTGCGAGCCAAGAACAGGTGGCTGTTCAGCCCCAGCATTTT few TRBJ1-5 NA TRBV19
CASSERNSLYGYTF TGTGCCAGCAGTGAAAGGAACAGTCTCTATGGCTACACCTTC once TRBJ1-2 NA TRBV25-1